Following are 8 T cell receptor beta chains from one sample sequenced in a study of identical twins. TCRdb passed the 5' RACE reads through MiXCR, listing each CDR3 protein once. Of 1.5 million to 2 million distinct CDR3 sequences in the sample, under 35% were seen once. The specimen sequenced was cord blood. The receptors were gathered from a newborn girl in good health.

This clonotype was counted only a few times. CDR3 in DNA: TGCAGTGCTAGAGACAGCCAAGCCTATGGCTACACCTTC. Encoded protein: CSARDSQAYGYTF. The V call is TRBV20-1, the J call TRBJ1-2; no definite D call. Per the germline V gene, CDR1 is DFQATT and CDR2 is SNEGSKA (reference sequence). CDR3 size: 13 residues. V shed 0 bases and J shed 4 bases, with 9 bases lying between them.

The chain couples TRBV10-1 to TRBJ1-1; D is undetermined. V was cut by 7 bases and J by 1 base, with 10 bases left in between. The length of the CDR3 is 13 residues. Germline CDR1 and CDR2: WNHNN and SYGVQD (reference sequence). The CDR3 loop is CASTTKGNTEAFF. CDR3 sequence (DNA): TGCGCCAGCACCACAAAGGGGAACACTGAAGCTTTCTTT.

The CDR3 nucleotides are TGCGCCAGCAGCTTACAGGGGGAAGGCTCCTACAATGAGCAGTTCTTC. Translation: CASSLQGEGSYNEQFF. This chain joins TRBV5-1 and TRBJ2-1; TRBD1 aligns across 8 bases. Looked up from germline, CDR1 is SGHRS and CDR2 is YFSETQ. The length of the CDR3 is 16 residues. The junction had 4 bases not matched to a gene; V was cut back by 2 bases and J by 0 bases.

The V call is TRBV30, the J call TRBJ2-4; 7 positions match TRBD2. The junction had 10 bases not matched to a gene; V was cut back by 4 bases and J by 4 bases. The CDR3 totals 15 residues. Germline CDR1 and CDR2: GTSNPN and SVGIG (reference sequence). CDR3 region: CAWNPRQGGKNIQYF. As DNA, the CDR3 is TGTGCCTGGAACCCTCGGCAGGGAGGGAAAAACATTCAGTACTTC. Full variable domain (outside the CDR3, taken from reference TRBV30 and TRBJ2-4): SQTIHQWPATLVQPVGSPLSLECTVEGTSNPNLYWYRQAAGRGLQLLFYSVGIGQISSEVPQNLSASRPQDRQFILSSKKLLLSDSGFYLCAWNPRQGGKNIQYFGAGTRLSVL.

This clonotype came up many times. The J gene is TRBJ2-7, the V gene TRBV29-1; weak D call: TRBD1 (6 bases). This CDR3 is built from 12 residues. V lost 2 bases, J lost 2 bases, and 7 bases lay in between. CDR1 and CDR2 (germline): SQVTM, ANQGSEA. DNA of the CDR3: TGCAGCGTTGAACGGGACACCTACGAGCAGTACTTC. This gives the protein CSVERDTYEQYF.

This chain uses TRBV20-1 with TRBJ2-7; TRBD1 agrees at 10 bases. Germline CDR1 DFQATT, CDR2 SNEGSKA (reference sequence). Germline trimming cut 1 base from V and 3 bases from J; bases unmatched to any gene: 6. CDR3 length: 15 amino acids. CDR3 coding DNA: TGCAGTGCTAGAGGGGACAGGGGAACCCTCTACGAGCAGTACTTC. As protein: CSARGDRGTLYEQYF.

There are a few counts of this clonotype. The gene calls are TRBV20-1 and TRBJ2-5; D unresolved. Germline V gene data show CDR1 as DFQATT and CDR2 as SNEGSKA (reference sequence). The CDR3 is made up of 16 amino acids. Deletions cut 0 bases from V and 0 bases from J, with 14 bases between. CDR3 residues: CSAREGERRYQETQYF. The CDR3 bases are TGCAGTGCTAGAGAGGGTGAGAGGCGGTACCAAGAGACCCAGTACTTC.

This clonotype was detected many times. This chain joins TRBV28 and TRBJ2-3; D gene ambiguous. The CDR3 is made up of 14 amino acids. With 7 bases removed from V and 0 bases from J, the gap between germline ends came to 11 bases. CDR1 is MDHEN, CDR2 SYDVKM, per germline. This chain's CDR3 is CASNLIRSTDTQYF. The CDR3 DNA is TGTGCCAGCAATCTAATTCGGAGCACAGATACGCAGTATTTT.